This T cell receptor beta chain was identified in a study of control samples from healthy donors and cancer patients. The protocol was immunoSEQ multiplex PCR, while the TCRdb copy is restricted to in-frame clones and leaves out a portion. The sample records 130,000 or so clones, about nine tenths being singletons. Germline V gives CDR1 SGHTA, CDR2 FQGNSA. The CDR3 consists of 13 residues. With 7 bases removed from V and 7 bases from J, the gap between germline ends came to 15 bases. This chain uses TRBV7-2 with TRBJ2-3; D gene uncertain. The sequence was collected from a man in his forties in good health. The sequencing sample was made of blood. CDR3 protein: CASTLWRTNTQYF. CDR3 nucleotides: TGTGCCAGCACCCTCTGGAGAACGAATACGCAGTATTTT.